This TCR beta chain was sequenced in a study of blood T cell repertoires in COVID-19. Per the germline V gene, CDR1 is DFQATT and CDR2 is SNEGSKA (reference sequence). V lost 3 bases to trimming and J lost 6 bases; unmatched junction nucleotides: 4. CDR3 length equals 14 residues. Generated by immunoSEQ multiplex PCR, the TCRdb table keeps only in-frame clones and is missing some. Of some 360,000 clones in the sample, around 87% were seen once. V gene TRBV20-1 combines with J gene TRBJ2-2, with TRBD1 matching over 10 bases. The sequenced sample was peripheral blood. The receptor was isolated from a woman aged 55-75 years with COVID-19, enrolled during active disease. The CDR3 DNA follows: TGCAGTGCTAGTTCGGGACAGGGGTCCGGGGAGCTGTTTTTT. Amino acids: CSASSGQGSGELFF.